One and the same sample provided the 19 T cell receptor beta chains below, sequenced in a study of blood T cell repertoires in COVID-19. Assay used: immunoSEQ multiplex PCR; TCRdb lists only in-frame clones, some missing. Of about 130,000 clones in the sample, approximately 85% were seen once. Sequenced sample: peripheral blood. The receptors derive from a human donor in a cohort sampled during active COVID-19.

The J gene is TRBJ2-5, the V gene TRBV5-1; tentative D call: TRBD1 (6 bases). Germline V gene data show CDR1 as SGHRS and CDR2 as YFSETQ. This CDR3 comprises 16 residues. V was cut by 0 bases and J by 4 bases, with 16 bases left in between. CDR3 amino acids: CASSLAGMGAAETQYF. CDR3 DNA: TGCGCCAGCAGCTTGGCCGGTATGGGGGCAGCAGAGACCCAGTACTTC.

This clone has more than one count but fewer than ten. The genes are TRBV30 and TRBJ1-4; D gene unclear. Germline V lookup: CDR1 GTSNPN, CDR2 SVGIG (reference sequence). V lost 8 bases to trimming and J lost 5 bases, with 12 bases between them. This CDR3 has 12 amino acids. CDR3 DNA: TGTGCCACGAGGGCCTTCAATGAAAAACTGTTTTTT. It specifies CATRAFNEKLFF.

J is TRBJ1-5 and V is TRBV7-2; the D gene is possibly TRBD1 (5 bases). Germline V gene sequence: CDR1 SGHTA, CDR2 FQGNSA. CDR3 length equals 15 residues. Trimming took off 5 bases at V and 7 bases at J, with 18 bases between the two ends. The CDR3 DNA reads as TGTGCCAGCAGCGCGTCAGGCGTCGGGGGGCAGCCCCAGCATTTT. Translation: CASSASGVGGQPQHF.

V usage is TRBV7-2 and J usage is TRBJ1-2, with D perhaps TRBD1 (6 bases). From germline, CDR1 is SGHTA and CDR2 FQGNSA. V shed 2 bases and J shed 8 bases, with 15 bases lying between them. The CDR3 contains 14 residues. As DNA, the CDR3 is TGTGCCAGCAGCTTACCCGAACAGGGAAGGGGCTACACCTTC. It codes for CASSLPEQGRGYTF.

The chain combines TRBV6-2 or TRBV6-3 with TRBJ2-5, with 7 bases aligning to TRBD2. The V gene end was trimmed by 1 base and the J gene end by 4 bases; junction bases not matched to a gene: 3. Germline CDR1 and CDR2: MNHEY and SVGEGT. The CDR3 has 14 amino acids. The CDR3 loop reads CASSYLGRGETQYF. As DNA, the CDR3 is TGTGCCAGCAGTTACTTGGGGAGGGGAGAGACCCAGTACTTC.

This chain links TRBV7-2 with TRBJ1-5; TRBD1 aligns across 9 bases. V gave up 4 bases and J gave up 6 bases; unmatched junction bases: 4. The CDR3 extends over 14 amino acids. Germline V gene sequence: CDR1 SGHTA, CDR2 FQGNSA. Here the CDR3 reads CASSSQGALQPQHF. The DNA of the CDR3 is TGTGCCAGCAGCTCACAGGGGGCTCTTCAGCCCCAGCATTTT.

The chain combines TRBV5-1 with TRBJ1-2, with D perhaps TRBD1 (6 bases). This CDR3 comprises 16 residues. Germline V gives CDR1 SGHRS, CDR2 YFSETQ. The ends were cut back, 4 bases at V and 4 bases at J, with 20 bases in the middle. The CDR3 region is CASSPWGRGDGYGYTF. CDR3 DNA sequence: TGCGCCAGCAGCCCTTGGGGCAGGGGCGATGGCTATGGCTACACCTTC.

The V gene is TRBV5-1, the J gene TRBJ1-1; weak D call: TRBD1 (5 bases). CDR3 length: 13 residues. V gave up 4 bases and J gave up 6 bases, with 13 bases separating them. Germline V lookup: CDR1 SGHRS, CDR2 YFSETQ. Here the CDR3 DNA reads TGCGCCAGCAGCCCGGGGGGTCTGGCTGAAGCTTTCTTT. It encodes CASSPGGLAEAFF.

V is TRBV5-6 and J is TRBJ1-2; D is perhaps TRBD1 (5 bases). The germline V gene encodes CDR1 SGHDT and CDR2 YYEEEE. Deletions cut 4 bases from V and 5 bases from J, with 27 bases between. The length of the CDR3 is 18 residues. This CDR3 is CASSPIAGSGLKNYGYTF. The CDR3 coding sequence is TGTGCCAGCAGCCCAATCGCTGGTTCAGGGCTAAAAAATTATGGCTACACCTTC.

The chain has TRBV6-1 and TRBJ2-4, with 9 bases fitting TRBD1. Germline trimming cut 2 bases from V and 8 bases from J; bases unmatched to any gene: 7. This CDR3 is built from 15 residues. CDR1 MNHNS and CDR2 SASEGT come from the germline V gene. CDR3 in amino acids: CASSETTGTGYIQYF. The CDR3 region has the DNA TGTGCCAGCAGTGAAACCACCGGGACAGGGTACATTCAGTACTTC.

The J gene is TRBJ2-7, the V gene TRBV6-5; TRBD1 aligns across 10 bases. Germline CDR1 MNHEY, CDR2 SVGAGI. This CDR3 is built from 14 residues. With 2 bases clipped from V and 7 bases from J, the junction kept 5 bases outside the gene matches. For the CDR3, the DNA is TGTGCCAGCAGTTACGGGACAGGGGTAGGGGAGCAGTACTTC. Translated, it gives CASSYGTGVGEQYF.

This clone occurred once. The V gene is TRBV19, the J gene TRBJ1-1; D is undetermined. V was clipped by 3 bases and J by 7 bases, with 15 bases between them. The CDR3 is made up of 14 amino acids. In germline, CDR1 is LNHDA, CDR2 SQIVND (reference sequence). CDR3 in amino acids: CASSIGRGGNEAFF. CDR3 DNA: TGTGCCAGTAGTATCGGCCGGGGTGGGAATGAAGCTTTCTTT.

This clone was picked up one time. The chain couples TRBV7-2 to TRBJ2-7; 9 bases match TRBD1. In germline, CDR1 is SGHTA, CDR2 FQGNSA. With V trimmed by 7 bases and J by 5 bases, 9 bases remained unmatched. The CDR3 contains 14 residues. CDR3 sequence reads: CASKRGRDRDEQYF. For the CDR3, the DNA is TGTGCCAGCAAGAGAGGCCGGGACAGGGACGAGCAGTACTTC.

The V call is TRBV6-2 or TRBV6-3, the J call TRBJ2-1, with D maybe TRBD2 (6 bases). Trimming took 1 base from V and 9 from J, leaving 16 bases between them. CDR1 MNHEY and CDR2 SVGEGT come from the germline V gene. CDR3 length: 15 residues. CDR3 in amino acids: CASSYLTPSASEQFF. The CDR3 DNA reads as TGTGCCAGCAGTTACTTGACCCCTAGCGCTAGTGAGCAGTTCTTC.

This clone was counted between two and nine times. CDR3 loop: CASSPRQGEAEQYF. In DNA form, the CDR3 reads TGCGCCAGCAGCCCCCGACAGGGAGAGGCCGAGCAGTACTTC. The V gene is TRBV4-1, the J gene TRBJ2-7, with 7 positions matching TRBD1. Germline V lookup: CDR1 MGHRA, CDR2 YSYEKL. The CDR3 is 14 residues long. The junction had 9 bases not matched to a gene; V was cut back by 4 bases and J by 6 bases.

V is TRBV5-1 and J is TRBJ2-3; D possibly corresponds to TRBD2 (6 bases). This CDR3 region has 14 residues. CDR1 is SGHRS, CDR2 YFSETQ, per germline. The V end was cut by 3 bases, the J end by 6 bases, with 14 bases between. CDR3 amino acids: CASSSGVPADTQYF. CDR3 nucleotide sequence: TGCGCCAGCAGCTCGGGAGTGCCGGCGGATACGCAGTATTTT.

The chain carries TRBV29-1 and TRBJ1-2; 8 positions agree with TRBD1. CDR1 and CDR2 from the germline V gene are SQVTM and ANQGSEA. The V segment lost 7 bases and the J segment 4 bases; nucleotides outside the gene matches: 11. The CDR3 sequence is 14 residues long. The CDR3 nucleotides are TGCAGCGCTCGAAGTCCCGGGACAGGCTATGGCTACACCTTC. This codes for CSARSPGTGYGYTF.

The chain employs TRBV27 and TRBJ2-3, with 11 bases identical to TRBD2. The V gene's germline CDR1 is MNHEY and CDR2 SMNVEV (reference sequence). The CDR3 length is 15 residues. V lost 5 bases, J lost 3 bases, and 4 bases stayed unmatched. The CDR3 reads CASSGRTSGTDTQYF. For the CDR3, the DNA is TGTGCCAGCAGTGGGAGGACTAGCGGGACAGATACGCAGTATTTT.

The rearrangement uses TRBV7-9 and TRBJ1-1; 8 nucleotides match TRBD1. The CDR3 is made up of 15 amino acids. Germline CDR1 reads SEHNR; CDR2 reads FQNEAQ (reference sequence). V shed 8 bases and J 0 bases; nucleotides not matched to a gene: 8. The CDR3 here is CASRVETGVNTEAFF. The CDR3, as DNA: TGTGCCAGCCGGGTCGAGACAGGGGTGAACACTGAAGCTTTCTTT.